These T cell receptor beta chains were read from a single sample in a study of cytomegalovirus exposure and HLA in healthy donors. TCRdb keeps only in-frame clones here, not all; method: immunoSEQ multiplex PCR. The data show under 200,000 clones, with roughly 80% seen just once and roughly 7.6% held by the top ten. The sample consisted of PBMCs. The source is a woman aged 25 to 39 in good health and CMV-seropositive. Each CDR3 is given with its conserved first and last residue. D genes are given only for firm matches. The size entry is marked missing in some rows and otherwise reads once, few, many or a size class.

TRBJ1-3 TRBV4-2 TRBD1 once CASSQGDRGPNTIYF TGTGCCAGCAGCCAAGGGGACAGGGGGCCGAACACCATATATTTT
TRBJ2-3 TRBV7-3 TRBD2 - CATSRTGGSRDTQYF TGTGCCACCAGCCGGACGGGGGGTAGCCGAGATACGCAGTATTTT
TRBJ2-5 TRBV7-2 TRBD1 - CASSSAGTVQETQYF TGTGCCAGCAGCTCCGCCGGGACAGTGCAAGAGACCCAGTACTTC
TRBJ2-1 TRBV4-2 TRBD2 - CASSQDDGGGRNNEQFF TGTGCCAGCAGCCAAGACGATGGCGGGGGACGCAACAATGAGCAGTTCTTC
TRBJ2-7 TRBV5-4 TRBD1 few CASSWDRGTYEQYF TGTGCCAGCAGCTGGGACAGGGGCACCTACGAGCAGTACTTC
TRBJ2-7 TRBV14 - - CASSQGWGGRNEQYF TGTGCCAGCAGCCAAGGTTGGGGGGGGCGCAACGAGCAGTACTTC
TRBJ1-2 TRBV10-3 - - CAISEPTAYGYTF TGTGCCATCAGTGAACCGACAGCCTATGGCTACACCTTC
TRBJ2-1 TRBV10-3 TRBD2 - CAISESAGLAVTEQFF TGTGCCATCAGTGAGTCCGCGGGACTAGCGGTAACTGAGCAGTTCTTC
TRBJ2-7 TRBV5-1 TRBD1 - CASSQGQGRYEQYF TGCGCCAGCAGCCAGGGACAGGGAAGGTACGAGCAGTACTTC
TRBJ2-5 TRBV5-6 - - CASSTGKGTQYF TGTGCCAGCAGCACAGGGAAGGGGACCCAGTACTTC
TRBJ1-2 TRBV21-1 - - CASSKGEGYTF TGTGCCAGCAGCAAAGGGGAGGGCTACACCTTC
TRBJ1-1 TRBV4-1 TRBD1 few CASSLQGGLNTEAFF TGCGCCAGCAGCCTGCAGGGGGGTTTGAACACTGAAGCTTTCTTT
TRBJ1-5 TRBV19 TRBD1 - CASSTKDRGTNQPQHF TGTGCCAGTAGTACGAAGGACAGGGGAACCAATCAGCCCCAGCATTTT
TRBJ2-3 TRBV7-9 TRBD2 once CASSFYRTSAVPDTQYF TGTGCCAGCAGCTTTTATCGGACTAGCGCGGTTCCAGATACGCAGTATTTT
TRBJ2-7 TRBV6-1 - - CASSQTRHYEQYF TGTGCCAGCAGTCAGACACGACATTACGAGCAGTACTTC
TRBJ1-2 TRBV5-1 TRBD1 - CASNLGQGSGVGYTF TGCGCCAGCAATCTTGGACAGGGGAGTGGAGTCGGCTACACCTTC
TRBJ1-6 TRBV6-5 - - CASSGGINNSPLHF TGTGCCAGCAGCGGCGGGATTAATAATTCACCCCTCCACTTT
TRBJ2-4 TRBV18 - - CASSPPGDLAKNIQYF TGTGCCAGCTCACCACCGGGAGATTTAGCCAAAAACATTCAGTACTTC
TRBJ2-3 TRBV4-3 TRBD2 - CASSHTASGASTDTQYF TGCGCCAGCAGCCATACGGCTAGCGGGGCTAGCACAGATACGCAGTATTTT
TRBJ1-2 TRBV5-6 TRBD1 - CASSIRDRNYGYTF TGTGCCAGCAGCATCCGGGACAGAAACTATGGCTACACCTTC
TRBJ2-7 TRBV28 - - CASSFRVNYEQYF TGTGCCAGCAGTTTTCGGGTTAACTACGAGCAGTACTTC
TRBJ2-2 TRBV4-3 - once CASSQGEENSQTGELFF TGCGCCAGCAGCCAAGGGGAGGAAAACAGTCAAACCGGGGAGCTGTTTTTT
TRBJ2-7 TRBV5-1 - - CASSGWPGDEQYF TGCGCCAGCAGCGGCTGGCCGGGAGACGAGCAGTACTTC
TRBJ2-1 TRBV6-6 - - CASSAQFSTTDEQFF TGTGCCAGCAGCGCCCAGTTCTCCACTACCGATGAGCAGTTCTTC
TRBJ1-2 TRBV11-3 TRBD1 - CASSPGTGLYGYTF TGTGCCAGCAGTCCTGGGACAGGCCTCTATGGCTACACCTTC
TRBJ1-5 TRBV5-5 TRBD1 - CASSYQTGAVPQHF TGTGCCAGCAGCTACCAGACAGGGGCGGTTCCCCAGCATTTT
TRBJ2-5 TRBV6-5 TRBD2 - CASSYLTSGEETQYF TGTGCCAGCAGTTACCTGACTAGCGGTGAAGAGACCCAGTACTTC
TRBJ1-2 TRBV7-8 - - CASSADSTPLGNYGYTF TGTGCCAGCAGCGCCGACAGTACCCCCTTGGGGAACTATGGCTACACCTTC
TRBJ2-7 TRBV6-5 TRBD1 once CASSRTGAYEQYF TGTGCCAGCAGTAGGACAGGAGCCTACGAGCAGTACTTC
TRBJ1-5 TRBV6-1 TRBD1 - CASRNPQGGNQPQHF TGTGCCAGCAGAAACCCACAGGGGGGCAATCAGCCCCAGCATTTT
TRBJ2-7 TRBV4-2 - - CASSQDRGHFYEQYF TGTGCCAGCAGCCAAGATCGGGGACATTTCTACGAGCAGTACTTC
TRBJ2-3 TRBV10-3 TRBD2 - CAIRMGPSGGTTDTQYF TGTGCCATCAGGATGGGGCCTAGCGGGGGGACCACAGATACGCAGTATTTT
TRBJ1-4 TRBV18 - - CASSPVVAGNEKLFF TGTGCCAGCTCACCAGTTGTTGCGGGGAATGAAAAACTGTTTTTT
TRBJ1-3 TRBV4-1 TRBD1 - CASSHPQGASGNTIYF TGCGCCAGCAGCCACCCACAGGGGGCAAGTGGAAACACCATATATTTT
TRBJ1-5 TRBV7-6 - - CASSLGGGMNSNQPQHF TGTGCCAGCAGCTTAGGCGGGGGGATGAATAGCAATCAGCCCCAGCATTTT
TRBJ2-7 TRBV7-9 - - CASSLVLGQGMTYEQYF TGTGCCAGCAGCTTAGTACTAGGCCAGGGGATGACCTACGAGCAGTACTTC
TRBJ2-7 TRBV4-2 - once CASSQFFRGLRDEQYF TGTGCCAGCAGCCAGTTTTTCCGCGGGCTTCGGGACGAGCAGTACTTC
TRBJ1-5 TRBV2 TRBD1 - CASRGTGYQPQHF TGTGCCAGCAGGGGGACAGGCTATCAGCCCCAGCATTTT
TRBJ2-5 TRBV7-2 - few CASSLGGVYQETQYF TGTGCCAGCAGCTTAGGCGGGGTGTACCAAGAGACCCAGTACTTC
TRBJ1-6 TRBV30 TRBD1 - CAARTGMHSPLHF TGTGCCGCTAGGACAGGGATGCATTCACCCCTCCACTTT
TRBJ1-2 TRBV5-5 - - CASSPWISGWVGYTF TGTGCCAGCAGCCCATGGATAAGCGGATGGGTTGGCTACACCTTC
TRBJ1-5 TRBV15 - - CATSREAGARQPQHF TGTGCCACCAGCAGAGAAGCGGGGGCGCGGCAGCCCCAGCATTTT
TRBJ1-4 TRBV6-1 - - CASSEFGGWEKLFF TGTGCCAGCAGTGAATTCGGGGGATGGGAAAAACTGTTTTTT
TRBJ2-1 TRBV18 TRBD2 - CASSFGGGADGEQFF TGTGCCAGCTCCTTTGGCGGGGGGGCCGACGGTGAGCAGTTCTTC
TRBJ1-3 TRBV9 - - CASSVGQGPGNTIYF TGTGCCAGCAGCGTAGGCCAGGGCCCTGGAAACACCATATATTTT
TRBJ1-1 TRBV29-1 - once CSAPQGSEAFF TGCAGCGCGCCTCAGGGTTCTGAAGCTTTCTTT
TRBJ1-2 TRBV14 - - CASSQDPGHLYGYTF TGTGCCAGCAGCCAAGACCCGGGACATCTCTATGGCTACACCTTC
TRBJ2-7 TRBV7-3 TRBD1 few CASSLEGGLNEQYF TGTGCCAGCAGCTTAGAAGGGGGCCTCAACGAGCAGTACTTC
TRBJ2-3 TRBV6-4 TRBD2 - CASRTSGGATDTQYF TGTGCCAGCAGAACTAGCGGGGGGGCCACAGATACGCAGTATTTT
TRBJ2-7 TRBV14 - - CASSQALGSEQYF TGTGCCAGCAGCCAAGCCCTCGGTAGCGAGCAGTACTTC
TRBJ2-6 TRBV19 - - CASSITLSGANVLTF TGTGCCAGTAGTATAACTCTCTCTGGGGCCAACGTCCTGACTTTC
TRBJ2-1 TRBV28 - - CASSSPSGKASYNEQFF TGTGCCAGCAGTTCCCCTTCGGGGAAGGCCTCCTACAATGAGCAGTTCTTC
TRBJ2-1 TRBV13 TRBD1 - CASNPQGTSEQFF TGTGCCAGCAACCCACAGGGGACGTCTGAGCAGTTCTTC
TRBJ1-6 TRBV5-1 - - CASSPELWGDNSPLHF TGCGCCAGCAGTCCTGAGTTATGGGGCGATAATTCACCCCTCCACTTT
TRBJ1-2 TRBV7-8 - - CASSSGRGADGYTF TGTGCCAGCAGCAGTGGTCGGGGGGCTGATGGCTACACCTTC
TRBJ1-5 TRBV2 - - CASSVLTGNQPQHF TGTGCCAGCAGTGTGTTAACAGGGAATCAGCCCCAGCATTTT
TRBJ1-5 TRBV19 - - CASSPAGTRQPQHF TGTGCCAGTAGTCCCGCAGGGACAAGGCAGCCCCAGCATTTT
TRBJ1-2 TRBV5-6 - - CASSLGAASGYTF TGTGCCAGCAGCTTGGGGGCAGCCTCCGGCTACACCTTC
TRBJ1-2 TRBV6-1 - - CASSRGTTGGYTF TGTGCCAGCAGTCGAGGAACTACGGGTGGCTACACCTTC
TRBJ2-3 TRBV27 TRBD2 - CASSLTSGGESDTQYF TGTGCCAGCAGTTTGACTAGCGGGGGGGAGTCAGATACGCAGTATTTT